The 21 T cell receptor beta chains listed next were all sequenced from one sample in a study of blood T cell repertoires in COVID-19. The method was immunoSEQ multiplex PCR; TCRdb's version includes in-frame clones alone and lacks a portion of them. Altogether over 55,000 clones are present, approximately 80% being singletons, with the ten largest covering roughly 10%. The sample was peripheral blood. These receptors all stem from a man over 45 with COVID-19, enrolled during active disease.

This chain joins TRBV5-1 and TRBJ2-5; TRBD2 aligns across 8 bases. The CDR3 runs 14 residues. Germline V gives CDR1 SGHRS, CDR2 YFSETQ. V lost 4 bases, J lost 5 bases, and 7 bases stayed unmatched. CDR3 coding DNA: TGCGCCAGCAGCGTCGGGACTAGTACCGAGACCCAGTACTTC. Its protein is CASSVGTSTETQYF.

As to this clone: The germline gene is not matched at one end of the junction; a read error may be the cause. The chain is built from TRBV7-7 and TRBJ1-2; D is unresolved. Germline CDR1 and CDR2: SSHAT and FNYEAQ (reference sequence). The length of the CDR3 is 16 residues. Here the CDR3 DNA reads TGTGCTAGCAGCTTAGCGGGAGGCGAGCCTAACTATGGCTACACCTTC. Protein sequence: CASSLAGGEPNYGYTF.

The chain has TRBV19 and TRBJ1-1, with D unresolved. The CDR3 has 13 amino acids. V was shortened by 3 bases and J by 5 bases, with 10 bases between the two germline ends. The germline gives CDR1 LNHDA, CDR2 SQIVND (reference sequence). The CDR3: CASSIDGGTEAFF. CDR3 DNA sequence: TGTGCCAGTAGTATTGATGGAGGAACTGAAGCTTTCTTT.

The chain is built from TRBV7-2 and TRBJ1-5; TRBD1 aligns across 7 bases. CDR1 is SGHTA, CDR2 FQGNSA, per germline. V lost 3 bases to trimming and J lost 3 bases; unmatched junction nucleotides: 5. The CDR3 sequence is 15 residues long. CDR3 protein: CASSLGGQSNQPQHF. Written as DNA, the CDR3 is TGTGCCAGCAGCTTGGGGGGACAGTCCAATCAGCCCCAGCATTTT.

The chain employs TRBV29-1 and TRBJ2-3, with 7 bases fitting TRBD2. The V gene's germline CDR1 is SQVTM and CDR2 ANQGSEA. V shed 0 bases and J 6 bases; nucleotides not matched to a gene: 9. The CDR3 is 15 amino acids. DNA for the CDR3: TGCAGCGTTGAAGATCGCGTAGGGAGGGTTGATACGCAGTATTTT. Protein product: CSVEDRVGRVDTQYF.

The chain couples TRBV27 to TRBJ2-7; TRBD1 matches at 7 bases. CDR3 length: 15 residues. Germline V lookup: CDR1 MNHEY, CDR2 SMNVEV (reference sequence). V lost 4 bases, J lost 4 bases, and 10 bases stayed unmatched. CDR3 region: CASSSYKDRKYEQYF. Written as DNA, the CDR3 is TGTGCCAGCAGTTCCTACAAGGACAGGAAATACGAGCAGTACTTC.

This CDR3 reads CASSLAGTSGTDNEQFF. CDR3 DNA sequence: TGTGCCAGCAGCTTAGCGGGGACTAGCGGGACTGACAATGAGCAGTTCTTC. V and J are TRBV7-2 and TRBJ2-1, with TRBD2 matching over 13 bases. This CDR3 has 17 amino acids. Germline CDR1 is SGHTA and CDR2 is FQGNSA. J gave up 5 bases and V 0 bases, and 4 bases lay outside the gene matches.

This clone was seen a few times. This chain links TRBV19 with TRBJ2-3; 7 bases agree with TRBD2. Trimming cost V 2 bases and J 1 base; bases outside gene matches: 6. The CDR3 loop spans 16 amino acids. CDR1 is LNHDA and CDR2 is SQIVND in the germline V gene (reference sequence). This CDR3 reads CASSITPGGGTDTQYF. The CDR3 nucleotides are TGTGCCAGTAGTATAACGCCGGGAGGAGGCACAGATACGCAGTATTTT.

The V and J genes are TRBV2 and TRBJ2-7; 7 bases are a match to TRBD2. The CDR3 extends over 15 amino acids. The germline V gene has CDR1 SNHLY and CDR2 FYNNEI. J lost 2 bases, V lost 4 bases, and 8 bases had no gene match. In DNA form, the CDR3 reads TGTGCCAGCAGTGTAAGGGCGGGAGAGACCTACGAGCAGTACTTC. Encoded protein: CASSVRAGETYEQYF.

This sequence joins TRBV15 and TRBJ1-2, with a weak D call TRBD1 (5 bases). V lost 2 bases and J 7 bases, leaving 26 bases between the germline ends. Germline V gene lookup returns CDR1 LNHNV and CDR2 YYDKDF (reference sequence). The CDR3 length is 18 residues. CDR3: CATSRSRGIPLRESGYTF. CDR3 DNA: TGTGCCACCAGCAGATCAAGGGGAATACCCCTCCGAGAGTCTGGCTACACCTTC. The full variable domain, in which reference TRBV15 and TRBJ1-2 provide the parts outside the CDR3, is DAMVIQNPRYQVTQFGKPVTLSCSQTLNHNVMYWYQQKSSQAPKLLFHYYDKDFNNEADTPDNFQSRRPNTSFCFLDIRSPGLGDTAMYLCATSRSRGIPLRESGYTFGSGTRLTVV.

The V and J genes are TRBV28 and TRBJ2-6, with 8 bases fitting TRBD2. This CDR3 is built from 15 residues. Germline assignment: CDR1 MDHEN and CDR2 SYDVKM. The V gene end was trimmed by 7 bases and the J gene end by 2 bases; junction bases not matched to a gene: 4. This chain's CDR3 is CASTSAGAGANVLTF. Written as DNA, the CDR3 is TGTGCCAGCACCTCAGCGGGAGCTGGGGCCAACGTCCTGACTTTC.

The gene calls are TRBV5-6 and TRBJ2-7; D is undetermined. Germline CDR1 and CDR2: SGHDT and YYEEEE. CDR3 length: 13 amino acids. V shed 4 bases and J shed 0 bases, with 8 bases lying between them. The CDR3 DNA reads TGTGCCAGCAGCCTACAGTACTCCTACGAGCAGTACTTC. Amino acid sequence: CASSLQYSYEQYF.

The rearrangement links TRBV18 to TRBJ1-1; D not certain. V lost 6 bases and J lost 1, with 9 bases in between. CDR3 size: 13 residues. Germline CDR1 KGHSH, CDR2 LQKENI. CDR3 DNA: TGTGCCAGCTCCCGTTCCGGGAACACTGAAGCTTTCTTT. Protein: CASSRSGNTEAFF.

This sequence joins TRBV9 and TRBJ2-3; D gene ambiguous. Trimming removed 0 bases at V and 2 bases at J, with 7 bases between. From germline, CDR1 is SGDLS and CDR2 YYNGEE. The CDR3 is made up of 14 amino acids. CDR3 amino acids: CASSVASLTDTQYF. DNA for the CDR3: TGTGCCAGCAGCGTAGCTAGTCTCACAGATACGCAGTATTTT.

In its sample, this clone was seen a few times. This rearrangement joins TRBV6-5 to TRBJ1-1; the D gene is possibly TRBD1 (6 bases). The CDR3 is 13 residues long. The germline gives CDR1 MNHEY, CDR2 SVGAGI. Trimming left V 8 bases short and J 4 bases short, with 14 bases between. CDR3 nucleotide sequence: TGTGCCAGCGCTAATACAGGGAGCACTGAAGCTTTCTTT. Protein sequence: CASANTGSTEAFF.

Points on this clone: The sample contains more than one DNA sequence encoding this CDR3. The CDR3 is CASSPQGLYGYTF. The DNA for the CDR3 is TGTGCCAGCAGCCCTCAGGGGCTCTATGGCTACACCTTC. V is TRBV3-1 (or the pseudogene TRBV3-2) and J is TRBJ1-2, with D maybe TRBD1 (6 bases). CDR3 length equals 13 residues. The ends were cut back, 4 bases at V and 4 bases at J, with 10 bases in the middle. Germline CDR1 is LGHDT and CDR2 is YNNKEL (reference sequence).

The J gene is TRBJ1-5, the V gene TRBV28; D unresolved. The CDR3 is 15 residues long. Germline V gene lookup returns CDR1 MDHEN and CDR2 SYDVKM. The germline V and J ends were trimmed by 5 bases and 5 bases, with 16 bases remaining between them. The CDR3 sequence is CASSPRGSGYQPQHF. The CDR3 DNA follows: TGTGCCAGCAGTCCCCGAGGGTCGGGTTATCAGCCCCAGCATTTT.

The CDR3 DNA reads TGTGCCAGCAGTGGGGACAGAAATGAAAAACTGTTTTTT. Translating gives CASSGDRNEKLFF. V is TRBV2 and J is TRBJ1-4; TRBD1 matches at 7 bases. Germline V gene lookup returns CDR1 SNHLY and CDR2 FYNNEI. The CDR3 has 13 residues. The V segment lost 4 bases and the J segment 5 bases; nucleotides outside the gene matches: 1.

This CDR3 reads CAWSLRLRDTQYF. CDR3 in DNA: TGTGCCTGGAGCCTACGATTACGAGATACGCAGTATTTT. V usage is TRBV30 and J usage is TRBJ2-3, with unresolved D. This CDR3 contains 13 residues. In germline, CDR1 is GTSNPN, CDR2 SVGIG (reference sequence). Between the trimmed V and J ends, which lost 3 bases and 5 bases, there was a span of 12 bases.

CDR3 sequence reads: CASSNIQGPGVKNTF. DNA of the CDR3: TGTGCCAGCAGTAACATACAGGGGCCCGGGGTGAAGAACACCTTC. This chain links TRBV2 with TRBJ1-2, with 7 nucleotides matching TRBD1. Germline-derived CDR1 and CDR2 are SNHLY and FYNNEI. The CDR3 runs to 15 residues. After removal of 5 bases from V and 12 bases from J, the junction contained 18 bases not matched to a gene.

The chain has TRBV7-2 and TRBJ1-6, with 10 nucleotides matching TRBD1. The CDR3 is 14 residues long. Germline trimming cut 3 bases from V and 10 bases from J; bases unmatched to any gene: 3. The germline V gene encodes CDR1 SGHTA and CDR2 FQGNSA. CDR3 residues: CASSLGQGQSPLHF. CDR3 coding DNA: TGTGCCAGCAGCTTGGGACAGGGGCAATCACCCCTCCACTTT.